This TCR beta chain originates from a study of CD8+CD57+ T cells in acquired aplastic anemia. The overall study: The study obtained an average of about 3.2 ug of DNA from sorted CD4+ and CD8+ cells.

Study-level results: Patients versus controls showed no significant CD8+ Simpson's diversity difference. Comparison of patients with controls identified nearly 30 shared CD8+ CDR3 sequences.

An expansion of CD8+CD57+ cells by flow cytometry had been shown in patients chosen for sequencing. Severe acquired aplastic anemia was the diagnosis recorded for all patients. Genomic DNA, the template, was used for profiling of the TCR beta VDJ and CDR3. MiXCR, run by TCRdb on the reads, gives a single entry per CDR3 protein. The sample gives about 180,000 distinct CDR3 sequences, roughly 48% of which show up once; about 1.2% is in the top ten. With termini counted, the CDR3 has 14 amino acids. Germline V lookup: CDR1 SNHLY, CDR2 FYNNEI. On this clonotype: Its matching antigen is unknown. No DNA is shown, since the ends of the CDR3 on it are uncertain; the CDR3 is the one TCRdb lists.

The specimen was sorted CD4+, CD8+, or CD8+CD57+ T cells (not recorded which) from PBMCs. The V call is TRBV2, the J call TRBJ1-2; the table assigns TRBD1, which was not confirmed against the DNA. This receptor was obtained from a human donor with aplastic anemia. CDR3 in amino acids: CASSVGTGNYGYNF.